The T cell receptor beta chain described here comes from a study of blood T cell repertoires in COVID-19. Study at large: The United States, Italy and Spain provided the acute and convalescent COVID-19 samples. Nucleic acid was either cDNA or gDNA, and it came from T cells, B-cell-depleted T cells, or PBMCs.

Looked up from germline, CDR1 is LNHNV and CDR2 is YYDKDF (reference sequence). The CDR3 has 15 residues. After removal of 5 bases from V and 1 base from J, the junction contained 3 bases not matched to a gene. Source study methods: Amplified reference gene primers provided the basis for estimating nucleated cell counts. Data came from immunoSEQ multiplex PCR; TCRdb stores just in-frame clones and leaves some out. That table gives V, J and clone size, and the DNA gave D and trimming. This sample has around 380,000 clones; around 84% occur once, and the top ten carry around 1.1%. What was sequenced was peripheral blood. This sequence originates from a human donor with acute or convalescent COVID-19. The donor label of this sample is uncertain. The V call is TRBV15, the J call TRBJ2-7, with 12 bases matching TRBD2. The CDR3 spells CATSLGLAGSYEQYF. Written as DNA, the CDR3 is TGTGCCACCAGCTTAGGACTAGCGGGATCCTACGAGCAGTACTTC. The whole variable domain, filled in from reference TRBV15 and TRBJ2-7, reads DAMVIQNPRYQVTQFGKPVTLSCSQTLNHNVMYWYQQKSSQAPKLLFHYYDKDFNNEADTPDNFQSRRPNTSFCFLDIRSPGLGDTAMYLCATSLGLAGSYEQYFGPGTRLTVT.